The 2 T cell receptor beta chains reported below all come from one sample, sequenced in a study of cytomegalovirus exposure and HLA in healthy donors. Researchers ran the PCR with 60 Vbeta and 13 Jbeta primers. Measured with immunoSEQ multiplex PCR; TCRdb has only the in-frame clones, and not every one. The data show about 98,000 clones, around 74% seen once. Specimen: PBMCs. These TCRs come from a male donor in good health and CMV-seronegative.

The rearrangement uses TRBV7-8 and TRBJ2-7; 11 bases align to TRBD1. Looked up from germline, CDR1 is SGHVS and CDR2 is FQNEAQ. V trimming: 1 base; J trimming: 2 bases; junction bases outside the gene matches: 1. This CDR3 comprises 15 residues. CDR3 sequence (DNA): TGTGCCAGCAGCTTAGGGGGACAGGGGGCCTACGAGCAGTACTTC. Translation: CASSLGGQGAYEQYF.

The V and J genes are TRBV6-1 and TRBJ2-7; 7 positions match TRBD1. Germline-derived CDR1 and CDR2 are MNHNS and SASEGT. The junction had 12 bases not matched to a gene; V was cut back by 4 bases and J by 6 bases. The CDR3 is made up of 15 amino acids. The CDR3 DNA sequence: TGTGCCAGCAGTGGTCCCTTGGGACAGAACTCCGAGCAGTACTTC. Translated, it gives CASSGPLGQNSEQYF.